These 20 T cell receptor beta chains were all obtained from the same sample, sequenced in a study of T cells expressing NK-cell markers. TCRdb re-called the 5' RACE reads; one entry per CDR3 protein, DNA not given. Found here are approximately 440,000 distinct CDR3 sequences; the top ten clones hold roughly 1.4%. Sequencing was carried out using blood T cells: a sorted CD56 or NKG2C T cell subset, CD4+ or CD8+ T cells, or bulk PBMC T cells (not recorded which). The receptors come from a woman aged 45 to 65 in good health.

This chain links TRBV12-3 or TRBV12-4 with TRBJ2-3; TCRdb gives TRBD2 as the D gene, but with no DNA this cannot be confirmed. The CDR3 loop spans 14 amino acids. The CDR3 sequence: CASSLRLDAGTQYF.

The chain couples TRBV12-3 or TRBV12-4 to TRBJ2-4; TCRdb names TRBD1, which stays unverified in the absence of DNA. The CDR3 is made up of 14 amino acids. The CDR3 is CASRGGPAKNIQYF.

This chain connects TRBV9 to TRBJ2-4; no DNA is available, so the TRBD2 call from TCRdb remains unchecked. The CDR3 consists of 20 residues. Germline CDR1 SGDLS, CDR2 YYNGEE. CDR3 residues: CASSPQPGLAGQVAKNIQYF.

The V gene is TRBV3-1, the J gene TRBJ2-5; checking the TCRdb D call of TRBD1 is not possible without DNA. This CDR3 region has 12 residues. Germline assignment: CDR1 LGHDT and CDR2 YNNKEL (reference sequence). The CDR3 protein is CASGPFQETQYF.

This chain joins TRBV7-3 and TRBJ2-3; TCRdb's D call of TRBD2 is untestable without DNA. The CDR3 sequence is 14 residues long. CDR1 is SGHTA, CDR2 FQGTGA, per germline. CDR3 sequence reads: CASSSAGFTDTQYF.

J is TRBJ1-2 and V is TRBV28; there is no DNA to check the TCRdb D call of TRBD1. CDR1 is MDHEN, CDR2 SYDVKM, per germline. This CDR3 comprises 13 residues. CDR3: CASSPIPRYGYTF.

The rearrangement joins TRBV19 to TRBJ1-1; TCRdb reports TRBD1, a call that lacks DNA to check it against. The CDR3 is 14 amino acids. The germline V gene has CDR1 LNHDA and CDR2 SQIVND (reference sequence). CDR3 sequence: CASSRQGLNTEAFF.

The gene calls are TRBV20-1 and TRBJ2-1; TCRdb gives TRBD1 as the D gene, but with no DNA this cannot be confirmed. Germline V gene lookup returns CDR1 DFQATT and CDR2 SNEGSKA (reference sequence). This CDR3 comprises 16 residues. The CDR3 reads CSARDPSLLGWREQFF.

The chain has TRBV19 and TRBJ2-5; TCRdb designates TRBD2, a call that cannot be tested without DNA. CDR1 and CDR2 from the germline V gene are LNHDA and SQIVND (reference sequence). This CDR3 region has 12 residues. The CDR3 sequence is CASSPTRGTQYF.

The chain combines TRBV7-3 with TRBJ1-1; the D call from TCRdb, TRBD1, cannot be confirmed without DNA. This CDR3 contains 15 residues. The germline V gene has CDR1 SGHTA and CDR2 FQGTGA. CDR3 amino acids: CASSTRAGWLSEAFF.

V gene TRBV4-1 combines with J gene TRBJ1-4; the TCRdb call, TRBD1, lacks DNA for checking. Germline V CDR1 and CDR2: MGHRA, YSYEKL. This CDR3 is built from 15 residues. This chain's CDR3 is CASSHNRGSNEKLFF.

This rearrangement joins TRBV3-1 to TRBJ2-1; TCRdb picks TRBD2, but there is no DNA to check that call. Germline loops: CDR1 LGHDT, CDR2 YNNKEL (reference sequence). The CDR3 consists of 13 residues. CDR3 in amino acids: CASSQDSGREQFF.

The chain links TRBV5-1 to TRBJ2-3; checking the TCRdb D call of TRBD1 is not possible without DNA. Germline CDR1 SGHRS, CDR2 YFSETQ. The CDR3 runs to 15 residues. The CDR3 region is CASSLFQGGTDTQYF.

The CDR3 protein is CASSELRAGELFF. The genes are TRBV6-1 and TRBJ2-2. The CDR3 spans 13 residues. In germline, CDR1 is MNHNS, CDR2 SASEGT.

The rearrangement uses TRBV19 and TRBJ1-1. Germline V gene data show CDR1 as LNHDA and CDR2 as SQIVND (reference sequence). This CDR3 is 13 amino acids long. The CDR3 loop is CASSNLGNTEAFF.

The chain has TRBV6-6 and TRBJ2-3; the TCRdb call, TRBD2, lacks DNA for checking. This CDR3 has 18 residues. CDR1 and CDR2 from the germline V gene are MNHNY and SVGAGI (reference sequence). The CDR3: CASSYSGRAGRSTDTQYF.

V usage is TRBV14 and J usage is TRBJ2-1; TCRdb's D gene call, TRBD2, goes unchecked for lack of DNA. CDR1 is SGHDN, CDR2 FVKESK, per germline. The CDR3 has 17 amino acids. This CDR3 reads CASSQDGGLAPYNEQFF.

The V and J genes are TRBV12-3 or TRBV12-4 and TRBJ1-2. This CDR3 comprises 13 residues. The CDR3 loop reads CASNPDNGYGYTF.

The rearrangement joins TRBV15 to TRBJ2-2; checking the TCRdb D call of TRBD2 is not possible without DNA. This CDR3 is 17 amino acids long. Germline V gene lookup returns CDR1 LNHNV and CDR2 YYDKDF (reference sequence). CDR3 residues: CATSRDLPSGLIGELFF.

V usage is TRBV9 and J usage is TRBJ2-1; TCRdb indicates TRBD1, and absent DNA this call remains unverified. This CDR3 has 14 amino acids. Germline-derived CDR1 and CDR2 are SGDLS and YYNGEE. This CDR3 is CASSVGGTIGDQFF.